This TCR beta chain was captured by sequencing in a study of tumor-infiltrating lymphocytes in primary liver carcinoma. Making TCR beta cDNA involved around 510 ng total RNA and a constant-region primer. The TCR beta library was amplified through three nested multiplex PCR rounds in a modified ARM-PCR procedure. Each of the first two PCR rounds ran roughly 10 cycles with TRBV1-TRBV30 forward and C-beta reverse primers. TCRdb re-analysed the multiplex PCR reads in MiXCR, keeping a single row per CDR3 protein. Among 50,000 or so distinct CDR3 sequences listed, over 65% were seen once. Co-extraction of both nucleic acids (RNA and DNA) used about 17-31 mg of unsorted bulk tissue. Germline-derived CDR1 and CDR2 are SGHAT and FQDESV (reference sequence). The CDR3 spans 15 residues. As concerns this clonotype: The junction and the germline gene differ at one end; a read error may be behind it.

The genes are TRBV11-1 and TRBJ2-3; possible D gene TRBD2, 5 bases. Sequenced sample: liver tumor tissue from sampling region 5. Subset specified: tumor region T5, tumor centre. The receptor was derived from a man in his forties with primary liver carcinoma and hepatitis B virus infection. The CDR3 DNA reads as TGTGCCAGCAGTATGCCGAGGGAGAGCTCAGATACGCAGTACTTT. Translating gives CASSMPRESSDTQYF. The entire variable domain, with the rest obtained from reference TRBV11-1 and TRBJ2-3, is as follows: EAEVAQSPRYKITEKSQAVAFWCDPISGHATLYWYRQILGQGPELLVQFQDESVVDDSQLPKDRFSAERLKGVDSTLKIQPAELGDSAMYLCASSMPRESSDTQYFGPGTRLTVL.